This entry lists 13 T cell receptor beta chains sequenced from one sample in a study of blood T cell repertoires in COVID-19. Sequencing was performed with immunoSEQ multiplex PCR; in TCRdb, only in-frame clones are kept and a portion is missing. Among some 78,000 clones listed, roughly 88% were seen once. The sequenced material came from peripheral blood. Every receptor here comes from a man in his fifties or sixties with active or convalescent COVID-19.

This chain joins TRBV6-5 and TRBJ2-3; the match to TRBD1 covers 9 bases. Germline V lookup: CDR1 MNHEY, CDR2 SVGAGI. This CDR3 comprises 14 residues. The junction had 10 bases not matched to a gene; V was cut back by 8 bases and J by 7 bases. CDR3 protein: CASFGTGGINTQYF. CDR3 coding DNA: TGTGCCAGCTTCGGTACAGGGGGCATAAATACGCAGTATTTT.

The rearrangement links TRBV12-5 to TRBJ2-3; 7 nucleotides line up with TRBD1. In germline, CDR1 is LGHNT, CDR2 FRNRAP. CDR3 length equals 13 residues. The J segment lost 5 bases and the V segment lost 3 bases, leaving 2 bases of the junction unmatched. The CDR3 spells CASGLNRGDTQYF. In nucleotides, the CDR3 is TGTGCTAGTGGTTTAAACAGGGGAGATACGCAGTATTTT.

The gene calls are TRBV7-9 and TRBJ1-3; 10 nucleotides align to TRBD1. CDR1 and CDR2 from the germline V gene are SEHNR and FQNEAQ (reference sequence). CDR3 size: 15 residues. With 6 bases clipped from V and 2 bases from J, the junction kept 4 bases outside the gene matches. CDR3: CASSSTGGTGNTIYF. CDR3 sequence (DNA): TGTGCCAGCAGTTCGACAGGGGGCACTGGAAACACCATATATTTT.

The chain links TRBV14 to TRBJ2-3; 9 nucleotides align to TRBD2. CDR1 and CDR2 from the germline V gene are SGHDN and FVKESK. CDR3 length: 16 residues. V trimming: 0 bases; J trimming: 2 bases; junction bases outside the gene matches: 3. The CDR3 spells CASSQDLGLATDTQYF. For the CDR3, the DNA is TGTGCCAGCAGCCAAGATTTGGGACTAGCCACAGATACGCAGTATTTT.

The V and J genes are TRBV11-2 and TRBJ2-7; a weak D match, TRBD2 (6 bases). V lost 8 bases and J lost 0, with 17 bases in between. This CDR3 spans 15 amino acids. Per the germline V gene, CDR1 is SGHAT and CDR2 is FQNNGV. CDR3 region: CASARDGGNSYEQYF. CDR3 nucleotides: TGTGCCAGCGCCCGGGACGGGGGAAACTCCTACGAGCAGTACTTC.

The rearrangement links TRBV18 to TRBJ2-1, with TRBD1 as a possible D gene (6 bases). Germline V gene sequence: CDR1 KGHSH, CDR2 LQKENI. CDR3 size: 14 residues. The germline V and J ends were trimmed by 3 bases and 7 bases, with 13 bases remaining between them. CDR3 in DNA: TGTGCCAGCTCACCCTTGGGACAACTGAATGAGCAGTTCTTC. Translating gives CASSPLGQLNEQFF.

The chain is built from TRBV19 and TRBJ2-7, with D tentatively TRBD1 (5 bases). The CDR3 covers 14 residues. Germline V gene lookup returns CDR1 LNHDA and CDR2 SQIVND (reference sequence). V shed 10 bases and J shed 1 base, with 17 bases lying between them. The CDR3 DNA is TGTGCCACCTGTCCACGGCAGGGTTCCTACGAGCAGTACTTC. This sequence encodes CATCPRQGSYEQYF.

The gene calls are TRBV6-6 and TRBJ2-5; a possible D gene is TRBD1 (5 bases). The CDR3 loop spans 14 amino acids. Trimming removed 0 bases from V and 5 bases from J, with 10 bases in between. Germline CDR1 MNHNY, CDR2 SVGAGI (reference sequence). Here the CDR3 reads CASSYSGPLETQYF. In DNA, the CDR3 is TGTGCCAGCAGTTACTCGGGGCCGCTCGAGACCCAGTACTTC.

The chain is built from TRBV25-1 and TRBJ2-5, with D maybe TRBD1 (5 bases). CDR1 is MGHDK, CDR2 SYGVNS, per germline. The CDR3 sequence is 15 residues long. Trimming removed 1 base at V and 4 bases at J, with 13 bases between. The CDR3 spells CASSESWGQGETQYF. The CDR3 DNA follows: TGTGCCAGCAGTGAATCCTGGGGCCAAGGAGAGACCCAGTACTTC.

The chain recombines TRBV28 with TRBJ2-3, with D possibly matching TRBD2 (6 bases). Germline V gene lookup returns CDR1 MDHEN and CDR2 SYDVKM. V shed 1 base and J shed 6 bases, with 11 bases lying between them. This CDR3 has 14 residues. Here the CDR3 DNA reads TGTGCCAGCAGTTTATTTGCCCGGGGGGATACGCAGTATTTT. This gives the protein CASSLFARGDTQYF.

In this sample, this clone turned up many times. The chain couples TRBV2 to TRBJ1-1; D remains unclear. V was shortened by 7 bases and J by 1 base, with 7 bases between the two germline ends. Germline assignment: CDR1 SNHLY and CDR2 FYNNEI. The CDR3 extends over 12 amino acids. CDR3 DNA: TGTGCCAGCATTTACACGAACACTGAAGCTTTCTTT. It translates to CASIYTNTEAFF.

The chain joins TRBV7-2 to TRBJ1-5; 10 bases align to TRBD1. Germline CDR1 SGHTA, CDR2 FQGNSA. The ends lost 5 bases at V and 7 bases at J; junction bases unmatched: 5. The CDR3 has 14 amino acids. The CDR3 nucleotides read TGTGCCAGCAGCGCGGACAGGGGGGTACAGCCCCAGCATTTT. It specifies CASSADRGVQPQHF.

The chain is built from TRBV5-4 and TRBJ2-3, with TRBD2 identical over 10 bases. Germline V gene data show CDR1 as SGHNT and CDR2 as YYREEE (reference sequence). V shed 3 bases, J shed 5 bases, and the junction held 9 bases outside the gene matches. The CDR3 contains 16 residues. The CDR3 spells CASSSSPGLALDTQYF. CDR3 nucleotides: TGTGCCAGCAGCTCCTCCCCGGGACTAGCGTTAGATACGCAGTATTTT.